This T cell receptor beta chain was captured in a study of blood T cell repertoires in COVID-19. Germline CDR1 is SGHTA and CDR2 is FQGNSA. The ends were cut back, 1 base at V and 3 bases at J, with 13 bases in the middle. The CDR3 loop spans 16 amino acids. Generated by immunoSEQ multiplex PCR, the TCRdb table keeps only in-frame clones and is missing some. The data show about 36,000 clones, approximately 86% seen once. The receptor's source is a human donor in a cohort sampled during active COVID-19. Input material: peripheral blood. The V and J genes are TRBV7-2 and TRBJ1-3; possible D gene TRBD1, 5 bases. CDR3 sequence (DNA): TGTGCCAGCAGCTTAGGGGAGGGGTTGGGTGGAAACACCATATATTTT. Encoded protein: CASSLGEGLGGNTIYF.